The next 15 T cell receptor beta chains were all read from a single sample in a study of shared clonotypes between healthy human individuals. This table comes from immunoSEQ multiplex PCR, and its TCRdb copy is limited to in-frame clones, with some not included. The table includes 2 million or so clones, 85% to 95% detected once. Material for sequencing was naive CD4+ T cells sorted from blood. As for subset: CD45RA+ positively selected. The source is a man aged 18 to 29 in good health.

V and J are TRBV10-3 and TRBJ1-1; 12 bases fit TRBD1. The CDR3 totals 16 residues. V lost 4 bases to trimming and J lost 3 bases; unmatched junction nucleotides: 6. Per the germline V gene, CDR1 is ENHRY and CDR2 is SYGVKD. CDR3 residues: CAISGGQGASDTEAFF. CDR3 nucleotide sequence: TGTGCCATCAGTGGGGGACAGGGGGCGTCGGACACTGAAGCTTTCTTT.

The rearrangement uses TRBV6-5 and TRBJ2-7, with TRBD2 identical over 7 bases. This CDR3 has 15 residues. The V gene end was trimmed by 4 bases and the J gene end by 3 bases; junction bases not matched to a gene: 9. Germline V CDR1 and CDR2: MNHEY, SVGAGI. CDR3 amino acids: CASSSSSAGDYEQYF. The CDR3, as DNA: TGTGCCAGCAGTTCCTCCTCCGCGGGGGACTACGAGCAGTACTTC.

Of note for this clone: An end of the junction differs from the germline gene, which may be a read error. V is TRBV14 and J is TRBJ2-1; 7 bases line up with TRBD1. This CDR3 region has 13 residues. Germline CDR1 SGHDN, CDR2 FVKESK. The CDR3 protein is CASSQGRGTAQIF. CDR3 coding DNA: TGTGCCAGCAGCCAAGGAAGGGGGACAGCCCAGATCTTC.

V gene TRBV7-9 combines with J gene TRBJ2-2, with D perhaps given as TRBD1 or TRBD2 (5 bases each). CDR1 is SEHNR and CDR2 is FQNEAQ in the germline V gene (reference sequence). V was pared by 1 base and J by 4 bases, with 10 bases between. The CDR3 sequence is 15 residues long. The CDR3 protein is CASSLGGVVTGELFF. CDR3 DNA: TGTGCCAGCAGCTTAGGAGGGGTAGTCACCGGGGAGCTGTTTTTT.

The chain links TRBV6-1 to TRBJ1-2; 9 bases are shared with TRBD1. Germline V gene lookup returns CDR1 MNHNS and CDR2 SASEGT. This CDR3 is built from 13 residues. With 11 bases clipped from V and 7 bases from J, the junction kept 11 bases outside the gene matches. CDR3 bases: TGTGCCGGGGCTGATGGACAGGGGACTGGCTACACCTTC. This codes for CAGADGQGTGYTF.

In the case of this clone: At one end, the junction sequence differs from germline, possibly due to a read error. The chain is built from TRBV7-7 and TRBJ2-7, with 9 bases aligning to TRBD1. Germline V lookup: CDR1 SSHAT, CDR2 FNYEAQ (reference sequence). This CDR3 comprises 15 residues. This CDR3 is CASSPGVGQGYEQYF. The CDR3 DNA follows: TGTGCTAGCAGCCCTGGTGTGGGACAGGGTTACGAGCAGTACTTC.

DNA of the CDR3: TGCGCCAGCAGCCAACGGGGTGGCACCGGGGAGCTGTTTTTT. Translating gives CASSQRGGTGELFF. This chain uses TRBV4-3 with TRBJ2-2; D is possibly TRBD2 (5 bases). In germline, CDR1 is LGHNA, CDR2 YSLEER. V shed 2 bases and J shed 4 bases, with 8 bases lying between them. This CDR3 is built from 14 residues.

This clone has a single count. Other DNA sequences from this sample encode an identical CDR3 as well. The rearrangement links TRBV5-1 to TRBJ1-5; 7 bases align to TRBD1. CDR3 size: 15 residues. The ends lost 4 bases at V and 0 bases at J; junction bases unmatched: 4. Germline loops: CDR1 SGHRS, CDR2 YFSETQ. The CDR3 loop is CASSRTGDSNQPQHF. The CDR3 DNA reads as TGCGCCAGCAGCAGGACAGGAGATAGCAATCAGCCCCAGCATTTT.

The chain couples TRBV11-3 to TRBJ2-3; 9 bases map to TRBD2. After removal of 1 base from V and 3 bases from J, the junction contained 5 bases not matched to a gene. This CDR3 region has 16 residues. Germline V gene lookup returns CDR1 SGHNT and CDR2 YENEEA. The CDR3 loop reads CASSLGVSGSTDTQYF. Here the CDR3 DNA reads TGTGCCAGCAGCTTAGGAGTTAGCGGGAGTACAGATACGCAGTATTTT.

The CDR3 bases are TGTGCCAGCCGCTCCTCGAGCTCCTACAATGAGCAGTTCTTC. It translates to CASRSSSSYNEQFF. The rearrangement links TRBV28 to TRBJ2-1, with no clear D. Trimming pared 8 bases from V and 0 bases from J, leaving 11 bases between. Germline values: CDR1 MDHEN, CDR2 SYDVKM. This CDR3 is 14 amino acids long.

The CDR3 bases are TGCGCCAGCAGCTTTACCACAGACAATGAGCAGTTCTTC. Its translation: CASSFTTDNEQFF. The chain combines TRBV5-1 with TRBJ2-1; D ambiguous. The germline V gene has CDR1 SGHRS and CDR2 YFSETQ. The V and J ends lost 2 bases and 5 bases respectively, with 8 bases between them. The CDR3 is 13 amino acids.

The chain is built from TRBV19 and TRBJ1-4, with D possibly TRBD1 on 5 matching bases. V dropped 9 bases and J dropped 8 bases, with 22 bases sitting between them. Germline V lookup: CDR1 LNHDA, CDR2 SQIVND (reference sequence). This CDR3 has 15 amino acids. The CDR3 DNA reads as TGTGCCAGCCTACCACTTGGGGGGTACGGCGAAAAACTGTTTTTT. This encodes CASLPLGGYGEKLFF.

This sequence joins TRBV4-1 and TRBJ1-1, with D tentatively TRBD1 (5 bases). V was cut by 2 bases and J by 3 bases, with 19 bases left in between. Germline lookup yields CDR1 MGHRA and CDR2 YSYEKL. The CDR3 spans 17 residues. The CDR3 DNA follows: TGCGCCAGCAGCCAACTTTTCCAGGGACGTTGGGACACTGAAGCTTTCTTT. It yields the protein CASSQLFQGRWDTEAFF.

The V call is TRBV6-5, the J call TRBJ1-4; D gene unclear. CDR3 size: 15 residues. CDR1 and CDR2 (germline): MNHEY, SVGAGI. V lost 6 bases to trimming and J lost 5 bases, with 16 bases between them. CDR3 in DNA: TGTGCCAGCAGCTCTCTGGGAGGGATCAATGAAAAACTGTTTTTT. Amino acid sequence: CASSSLGGINEKLFF.

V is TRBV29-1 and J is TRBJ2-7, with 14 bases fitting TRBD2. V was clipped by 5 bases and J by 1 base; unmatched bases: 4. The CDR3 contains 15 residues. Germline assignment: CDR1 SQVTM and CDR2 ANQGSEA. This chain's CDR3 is CSVYGTSGSSYEQYF. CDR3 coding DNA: TGCAGCGTTTATGGGACTAGCGGGAGTTCCTACGAGCAGTACTTC.